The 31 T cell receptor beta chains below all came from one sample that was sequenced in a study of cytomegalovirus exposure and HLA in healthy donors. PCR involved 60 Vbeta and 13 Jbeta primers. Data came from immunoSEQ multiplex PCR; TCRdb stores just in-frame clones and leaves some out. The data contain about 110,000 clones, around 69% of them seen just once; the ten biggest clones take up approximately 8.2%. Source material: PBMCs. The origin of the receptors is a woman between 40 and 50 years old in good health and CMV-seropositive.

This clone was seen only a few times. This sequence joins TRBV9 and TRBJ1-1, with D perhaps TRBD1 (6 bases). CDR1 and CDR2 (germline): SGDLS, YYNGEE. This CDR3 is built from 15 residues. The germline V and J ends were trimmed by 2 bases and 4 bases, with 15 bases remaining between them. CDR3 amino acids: CASSVTGRGTTEAFF. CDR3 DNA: TGTGCCAGCAGCGTTACAGGGAGAGGGACCACTGAAGCTTTCTTT.

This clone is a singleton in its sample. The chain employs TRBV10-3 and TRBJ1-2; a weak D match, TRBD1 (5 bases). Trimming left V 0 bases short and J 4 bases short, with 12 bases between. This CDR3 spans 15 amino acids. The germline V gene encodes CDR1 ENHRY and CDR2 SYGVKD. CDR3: CAISESGGASYGYTF. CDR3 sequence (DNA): TGTGCCATCAGTGAGTCAGGAGGGGCTAGCTATGGCTACACCTTC.

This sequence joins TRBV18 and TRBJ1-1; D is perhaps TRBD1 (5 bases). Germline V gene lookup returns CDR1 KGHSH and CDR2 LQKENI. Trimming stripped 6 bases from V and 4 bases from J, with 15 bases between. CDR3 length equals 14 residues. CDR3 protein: CASSLDSKGTEAFF. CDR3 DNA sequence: TGTGCCAGCTCCCTAGACAGTAAGGGCACTGAAGCTTTCTTT.

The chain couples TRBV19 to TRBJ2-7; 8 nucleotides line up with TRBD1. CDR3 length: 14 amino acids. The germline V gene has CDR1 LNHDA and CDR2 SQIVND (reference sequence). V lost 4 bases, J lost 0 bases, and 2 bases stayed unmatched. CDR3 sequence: CASSRQGYSYEQYF. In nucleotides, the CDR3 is TGTGCCAGTAGTAGACAGGGGTACTCCTACGAGCAGTACTTC.

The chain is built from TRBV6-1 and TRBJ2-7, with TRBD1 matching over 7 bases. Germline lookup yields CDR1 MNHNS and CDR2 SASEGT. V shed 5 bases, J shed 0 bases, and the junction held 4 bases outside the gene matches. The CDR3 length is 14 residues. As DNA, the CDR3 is TGTGCCAGCAGTATGGGGGACAGCTCCTACGAGCAGTACTTC. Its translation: CASSMGDSSYEQYF.

CDR3 DNA: TGCGCCAGCAGCTTGGGCCCCCAGACAGGTGGTAACACTGAAGCTTTCTTT. This gives the protein CASSLGPQTGGNTEAFF. The genes are TRBV5-1 and TRBJ1-1, with D possibly being TRBD1 (6 bases). CDR3 length: 17 amino acids. With 0 bases removed from V and 2 bases from J, the gap between germline ends came to 17 bases. From germline, CDR1 is SGHRS and CDR2 YFSETQ. The whole variable domain, filled in from reference TRBV5-1 and TRBJ1-1, reads KAGVTQTPRYLIKTRGQQVTLSCSPISGHRSVSWYQQTPGQGLQFLFEYFSETQRNKGNFPGRFSGRQFSNSRSEMNVSTLELGDSALYLCASSLGPQTGGNTEAFFGQGTRLTVV.

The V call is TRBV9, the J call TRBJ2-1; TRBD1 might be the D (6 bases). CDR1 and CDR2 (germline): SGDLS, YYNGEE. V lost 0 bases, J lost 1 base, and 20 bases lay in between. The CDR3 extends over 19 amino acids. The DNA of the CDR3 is TGTGCCAGCAGCGTAGCTACGGGTGTAAGGGGGTTTTCCTACAATGAGCAGTTCTTC. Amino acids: CASSVATGVRGFSYNEQFF.

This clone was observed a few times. This chain's CDR3 is CASSFIRGELFF. CDR3 in DNA: TGTGCCAGCAGCTTTATTCGCGGGGAGCTGTTTTTT. The chain combines TRBV5-6 with TRBJ2-2, with D unresolved. The CDR3 sequence is 12 residues long. V lost 2 bases, J lost 7 bases, and 6 bases lay in between. Per the germline V gene, CDR1 is SGHDT and CDR2 is YYEEEE.

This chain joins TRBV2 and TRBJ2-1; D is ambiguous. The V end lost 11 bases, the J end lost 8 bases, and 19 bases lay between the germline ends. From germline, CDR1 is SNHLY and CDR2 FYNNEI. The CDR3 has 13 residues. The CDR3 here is CAYPNGASHEQFF. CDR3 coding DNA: TGTGCCTACCCCAACGGAGCGTCCCATGAGCAGTTCTTC.

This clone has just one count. The CDR3 DNA follows: TGTGCCAGCAGCTTGGCATCGCAGGGGCAAGGGTCACCCCTCCACTTT. This translates into CASSLASQGQGSPLHF. V and J are TRBV5-4 and TRBJ1-6, with D perhaps TRBD1 (6 bases). The CDR3 loop spans 16 amino acids. Trimming pared 0 bases from V and 10 bases from J, leaving 17 bases between. Germline assignment: CDR1 SGHNT and CDR2 YYREEE (reference sequence).

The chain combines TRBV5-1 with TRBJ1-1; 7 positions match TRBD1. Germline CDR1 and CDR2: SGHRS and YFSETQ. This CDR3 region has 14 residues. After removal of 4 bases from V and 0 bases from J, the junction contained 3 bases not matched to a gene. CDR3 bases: TGCGCCAGCAGCCGACAGGGAATGAACACTGAAGCTTTCTTT. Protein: CASSRQGMNTEAFF.

The DNA of the CDR3 is TGCGCCAGCAGCCAGACGACCCGGGGGGGTGAAGCTTTCTTT. As protein: CASSQTTRGGEAFF. J is TRBJ1-1 and V is TRBV4-3, with D perhaps TRBD1 (5 bases). This CDR3 region has 14 residues. Germline-derived CDR1 and CDR2 are LGHNA and YSLEER. The germline V and J ends were trimmed by 3 bases and 7 bases, with 15 bases remaining between them.

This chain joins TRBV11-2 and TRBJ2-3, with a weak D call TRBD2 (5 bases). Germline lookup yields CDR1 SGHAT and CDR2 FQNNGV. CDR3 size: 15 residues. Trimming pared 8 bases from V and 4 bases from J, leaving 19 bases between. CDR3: CASGTGNSKADTQYF. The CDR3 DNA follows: TGTGCCAGCGGAACCGGGAACTCAAAGGCAGATACGCAGTATTTT.

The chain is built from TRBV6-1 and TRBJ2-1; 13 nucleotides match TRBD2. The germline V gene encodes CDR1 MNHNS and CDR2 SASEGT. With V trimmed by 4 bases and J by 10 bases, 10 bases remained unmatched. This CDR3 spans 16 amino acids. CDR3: CASSGFTSGGALEQFF. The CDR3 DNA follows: TGTGCCAGCAGTGGATTTACTAGCGGGGGGGCCCTAGAGCAGTTCTTC.

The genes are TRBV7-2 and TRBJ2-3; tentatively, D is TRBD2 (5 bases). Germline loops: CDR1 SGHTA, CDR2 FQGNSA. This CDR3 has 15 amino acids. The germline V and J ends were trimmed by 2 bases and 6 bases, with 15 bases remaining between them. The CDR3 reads CASSLFGEMLDTQYF. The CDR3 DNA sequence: TGTGCCAGCAGCTTATTCGGGGAGATGTTGGATACGCAGTATTTT.

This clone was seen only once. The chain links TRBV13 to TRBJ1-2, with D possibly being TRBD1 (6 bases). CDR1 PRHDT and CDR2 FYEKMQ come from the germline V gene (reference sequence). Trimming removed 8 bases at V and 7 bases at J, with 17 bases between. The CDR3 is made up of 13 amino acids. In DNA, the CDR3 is TGTGCCAGCGGGACACAGGGTAGTATTGGCTACACCTTC. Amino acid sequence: CASGTQGSIGYTF.

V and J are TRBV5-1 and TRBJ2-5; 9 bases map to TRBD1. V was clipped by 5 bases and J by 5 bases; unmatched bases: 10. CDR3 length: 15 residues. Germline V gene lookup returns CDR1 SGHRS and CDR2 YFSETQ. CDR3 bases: TGCGCCAGCAGGACCGGGACAGGGATGGGGGAGACCCAGTACTTC. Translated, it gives CASRTGTGMGETQYF.

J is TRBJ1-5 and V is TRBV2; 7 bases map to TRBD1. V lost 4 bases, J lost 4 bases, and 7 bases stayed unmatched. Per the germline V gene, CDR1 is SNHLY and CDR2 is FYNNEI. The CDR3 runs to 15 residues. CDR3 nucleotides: TGTGCCAGCAGTGTGGAGGGGGCGGGGAATCAGCCCCAGCATTTT. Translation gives CASSVEGAGNQPQHF.

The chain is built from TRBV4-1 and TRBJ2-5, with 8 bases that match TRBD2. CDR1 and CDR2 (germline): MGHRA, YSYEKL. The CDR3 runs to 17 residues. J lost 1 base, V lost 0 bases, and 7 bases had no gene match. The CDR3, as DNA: TGCGCCAGCAGCCAAGAAGACCAGCGGGGGTTCCAAGAGACCCAGTACTTC. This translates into CASSQEDQRGFQETQYF.

CDR3 coding DNA: TGTGCCAGCAGCTTGGCCGGCACCGGGAGCTCCTACGAGCAGTACTTC. Amino acid sequence: CASSLAGTGSSYEQYF. The chain combines TRBV5-6 with TRBJ2-7; the D gene is possibly TRBD2 (6 bases). Per germline, CDR1 SGHDT and CDR2 YYEEEE. Trimming took 0 bases from V and 0 from J, leaving 13 bases between them. This CDR3 is built from 16 residues.

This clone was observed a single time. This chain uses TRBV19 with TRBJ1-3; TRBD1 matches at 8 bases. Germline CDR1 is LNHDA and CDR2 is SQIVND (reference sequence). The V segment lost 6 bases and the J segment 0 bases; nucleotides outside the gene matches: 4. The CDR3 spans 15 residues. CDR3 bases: TGTGCCAGTAGCCTGGACAGGGCCTCTGGAAACACCATATATTTT. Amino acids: CASSLDRASGNTIYF.

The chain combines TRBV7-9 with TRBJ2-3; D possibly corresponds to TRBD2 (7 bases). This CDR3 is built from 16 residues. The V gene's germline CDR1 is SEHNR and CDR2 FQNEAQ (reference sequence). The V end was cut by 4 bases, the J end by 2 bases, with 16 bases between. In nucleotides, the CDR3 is TGTGCCAGCAGCTATGGGGGGGCCTTACCCACAGATACGCAGTATTTT. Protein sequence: CASSYGGALPTDTQYF.

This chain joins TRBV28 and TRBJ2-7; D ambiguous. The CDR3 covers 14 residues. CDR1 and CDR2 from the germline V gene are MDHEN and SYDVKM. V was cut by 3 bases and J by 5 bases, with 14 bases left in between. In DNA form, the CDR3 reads TGTGCCAGCAGTTTTGGAGAAAACTACGACGAGCAGTACTTC. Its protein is CASSFGENYDEQYF.

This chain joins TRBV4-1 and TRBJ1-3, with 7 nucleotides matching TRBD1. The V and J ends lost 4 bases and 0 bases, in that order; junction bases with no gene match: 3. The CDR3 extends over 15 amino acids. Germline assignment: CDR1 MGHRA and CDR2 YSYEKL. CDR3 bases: TGCGCCAGCAGCCCCAGACAGGGCTCTGGAAACACCATATATTTT. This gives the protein CASSPRQGSGNTIYF.

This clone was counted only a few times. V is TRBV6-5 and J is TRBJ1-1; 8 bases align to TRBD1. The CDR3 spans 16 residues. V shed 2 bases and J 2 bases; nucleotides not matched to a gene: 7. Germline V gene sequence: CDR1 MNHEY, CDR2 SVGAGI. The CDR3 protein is CASSYINRGINTEAFF. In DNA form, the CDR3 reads TGTGCCAGCAGTTACATCAACAGGGGGATTAACACTGAAGCTTTCTTT.

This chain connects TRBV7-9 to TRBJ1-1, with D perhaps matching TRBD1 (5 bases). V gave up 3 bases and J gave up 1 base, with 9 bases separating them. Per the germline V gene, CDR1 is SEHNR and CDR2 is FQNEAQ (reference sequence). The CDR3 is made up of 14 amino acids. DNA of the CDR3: TGTGCCAGCAGCTTTACAGGAGAGAACACTGAAGCTTTCTTT. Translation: CASSFTGENTEAFF.

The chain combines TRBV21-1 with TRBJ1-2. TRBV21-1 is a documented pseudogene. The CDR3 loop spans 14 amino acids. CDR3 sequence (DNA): TGTGCCAGCAGCTCCCGGGGGAGGCAGAAAGGCTACACCTTC. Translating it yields CASSSRGRQKGYTF.

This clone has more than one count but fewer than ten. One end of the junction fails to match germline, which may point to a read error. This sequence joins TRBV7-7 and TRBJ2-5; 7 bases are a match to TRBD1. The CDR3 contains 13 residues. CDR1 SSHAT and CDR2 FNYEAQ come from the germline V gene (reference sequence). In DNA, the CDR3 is TGTGCTAGCAGTAAACAGGGGTACGAGACCCAGTACTTC. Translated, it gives CASSKQGYETQYF.

Written as DNA, the CDR3 is TGTGCCAGCAGCCAAGCGGGGGGCTCCTACAATGAGCAGTTCTTC. This gives the protein CASSQAGGSYNEQFF. The genes are TRBV7-2 and TRBJ2-1, with TRBD2 matching 9 bases. The germline CDR1 and CDR2 sequences are SGHTA and FQGNSA. The trim removed 5 bases at V and 0 bases at J, leaving 2 bases unmatched. The CDR3 runs 15 residues. Full variable domain (remainder filled in from reference TRBV7-2 and TRBJ2-1): GAGVSQSPSNKVTEKGKDVELRCDPISGHTALYWYRQSLGQGLEFLIYFQGNSAPDKSGLPSDRFSAERTGGSVSTLTIQRTQQEDSAVYLCASSQAGGSYNEQFFGPGTRLTVL.

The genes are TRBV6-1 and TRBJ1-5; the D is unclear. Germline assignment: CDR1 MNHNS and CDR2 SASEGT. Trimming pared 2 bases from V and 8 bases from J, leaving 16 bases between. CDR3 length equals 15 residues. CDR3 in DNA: TGTGCCAGCAGTGAAACTCCATGGGTCGGAGAGCCCCAGCATTTT. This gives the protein CASSETPWVGEPQHF.

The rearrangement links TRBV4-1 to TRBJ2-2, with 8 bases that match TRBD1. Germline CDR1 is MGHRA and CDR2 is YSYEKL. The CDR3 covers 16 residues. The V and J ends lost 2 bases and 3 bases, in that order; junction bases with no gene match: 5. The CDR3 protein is CASSQLGQGDTGELFF. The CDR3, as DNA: TGCGCCAGCAGCCAACTTGGACAGGGAGACACCGGGGAGCTGTTTTTT.